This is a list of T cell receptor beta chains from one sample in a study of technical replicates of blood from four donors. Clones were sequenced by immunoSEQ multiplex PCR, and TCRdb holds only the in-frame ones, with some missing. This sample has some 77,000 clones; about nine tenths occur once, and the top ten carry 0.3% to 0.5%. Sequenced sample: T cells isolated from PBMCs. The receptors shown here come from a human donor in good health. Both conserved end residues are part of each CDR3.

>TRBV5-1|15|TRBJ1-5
CASSSGQGEGQPQHF
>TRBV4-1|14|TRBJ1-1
CASSQDVQAGEAFF
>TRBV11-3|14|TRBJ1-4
CASSLDVYNEKLFF
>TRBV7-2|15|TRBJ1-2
CASSLEQGGNYGYTF
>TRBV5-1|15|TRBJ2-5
CASSETGSSQETQYF
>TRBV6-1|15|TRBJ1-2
CASSEPRTGKYGYTF
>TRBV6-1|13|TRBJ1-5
CASRVTEAGPQHF
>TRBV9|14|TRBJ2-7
CASSVTVDTYEQYF
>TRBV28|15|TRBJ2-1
CASLPGLGNYNEQFF
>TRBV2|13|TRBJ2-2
CASIKLNTGELFF
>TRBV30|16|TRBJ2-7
CAWSVRQVVSANEQYF
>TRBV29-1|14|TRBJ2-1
CSVVGGDFYNEQFF
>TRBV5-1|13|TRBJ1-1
CASSWEGNTEAFF
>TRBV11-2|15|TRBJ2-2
CASSLAGGKAGELFF
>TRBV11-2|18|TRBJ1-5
CASSLDSTGWGSNQPQHF
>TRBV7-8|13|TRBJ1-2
CASSTSGGYGYTF
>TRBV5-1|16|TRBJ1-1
CASSSRDSRGNTEAFF
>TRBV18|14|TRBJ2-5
CASSPLGQQETQYF
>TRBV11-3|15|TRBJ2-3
CASSSGRSRGDTQYF
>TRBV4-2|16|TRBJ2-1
CASSQVAADSYNEQFF
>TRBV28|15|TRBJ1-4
CASSLGSGIKEKLFF
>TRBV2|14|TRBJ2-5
CASSEDRGRETQYF
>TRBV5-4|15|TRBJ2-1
CASSLISGDYNEQFF
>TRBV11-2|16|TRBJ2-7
CASSLVGGGLSYEQYF
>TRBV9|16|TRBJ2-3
CASSPEGETSTDTQYF
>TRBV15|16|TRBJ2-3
CATSRVSGSGTDTQYF
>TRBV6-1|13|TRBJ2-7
CASSDASTYEQYF
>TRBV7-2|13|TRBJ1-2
CASSLTDLYGYTF
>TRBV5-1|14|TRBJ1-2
CASSLGQSPWGYTF
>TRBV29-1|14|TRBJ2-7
CSVEVEDSSYEQYF
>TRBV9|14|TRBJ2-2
CASSTSGNTGELFF
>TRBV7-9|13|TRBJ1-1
CASSSQGDTEAFF
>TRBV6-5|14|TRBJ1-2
CASSYNRVDYGYTF
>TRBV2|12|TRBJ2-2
CASSLDTGELFF
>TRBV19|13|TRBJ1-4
CASRGAGNEKLFF
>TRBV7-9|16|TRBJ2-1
CASSPTAGPSYNEQFF
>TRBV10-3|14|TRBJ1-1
CAIRGDREVTEAFF
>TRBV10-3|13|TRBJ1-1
CAGKDSTNTEAFF
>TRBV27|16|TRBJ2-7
CASGLSKTSPGYEQYF
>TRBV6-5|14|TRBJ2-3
CASSYREGTDTQYF
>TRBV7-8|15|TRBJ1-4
CASRSSRTDYEKLFF
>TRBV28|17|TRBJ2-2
CASRDTSGIFYTGELFF
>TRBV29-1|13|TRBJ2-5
CSVDTLAQETQYF
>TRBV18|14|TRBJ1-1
CASSPSGFDTEAFF
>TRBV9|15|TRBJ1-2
CASSAGQTEPYGYTF
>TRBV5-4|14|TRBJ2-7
CASSLDVGSYEQYF
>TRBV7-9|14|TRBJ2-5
CASSPYLGAETQYF
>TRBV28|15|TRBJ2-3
CASSLGGQRTDTQYF
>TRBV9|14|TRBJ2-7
CASSLDRGWREQYF
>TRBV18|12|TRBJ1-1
CASSPSGLEAFF
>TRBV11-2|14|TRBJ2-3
CASSHGTAGVTQYF
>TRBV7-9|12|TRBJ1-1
CASSFSGTEAFF
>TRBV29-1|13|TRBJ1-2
CSVTGGEDYGYTF
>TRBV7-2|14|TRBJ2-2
CASSLDRDTGELFF
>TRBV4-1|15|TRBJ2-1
CASSLLGSSYNEQFF
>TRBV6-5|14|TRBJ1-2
CASSSLGRNDGYTF
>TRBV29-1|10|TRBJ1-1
CSVESTEAFF